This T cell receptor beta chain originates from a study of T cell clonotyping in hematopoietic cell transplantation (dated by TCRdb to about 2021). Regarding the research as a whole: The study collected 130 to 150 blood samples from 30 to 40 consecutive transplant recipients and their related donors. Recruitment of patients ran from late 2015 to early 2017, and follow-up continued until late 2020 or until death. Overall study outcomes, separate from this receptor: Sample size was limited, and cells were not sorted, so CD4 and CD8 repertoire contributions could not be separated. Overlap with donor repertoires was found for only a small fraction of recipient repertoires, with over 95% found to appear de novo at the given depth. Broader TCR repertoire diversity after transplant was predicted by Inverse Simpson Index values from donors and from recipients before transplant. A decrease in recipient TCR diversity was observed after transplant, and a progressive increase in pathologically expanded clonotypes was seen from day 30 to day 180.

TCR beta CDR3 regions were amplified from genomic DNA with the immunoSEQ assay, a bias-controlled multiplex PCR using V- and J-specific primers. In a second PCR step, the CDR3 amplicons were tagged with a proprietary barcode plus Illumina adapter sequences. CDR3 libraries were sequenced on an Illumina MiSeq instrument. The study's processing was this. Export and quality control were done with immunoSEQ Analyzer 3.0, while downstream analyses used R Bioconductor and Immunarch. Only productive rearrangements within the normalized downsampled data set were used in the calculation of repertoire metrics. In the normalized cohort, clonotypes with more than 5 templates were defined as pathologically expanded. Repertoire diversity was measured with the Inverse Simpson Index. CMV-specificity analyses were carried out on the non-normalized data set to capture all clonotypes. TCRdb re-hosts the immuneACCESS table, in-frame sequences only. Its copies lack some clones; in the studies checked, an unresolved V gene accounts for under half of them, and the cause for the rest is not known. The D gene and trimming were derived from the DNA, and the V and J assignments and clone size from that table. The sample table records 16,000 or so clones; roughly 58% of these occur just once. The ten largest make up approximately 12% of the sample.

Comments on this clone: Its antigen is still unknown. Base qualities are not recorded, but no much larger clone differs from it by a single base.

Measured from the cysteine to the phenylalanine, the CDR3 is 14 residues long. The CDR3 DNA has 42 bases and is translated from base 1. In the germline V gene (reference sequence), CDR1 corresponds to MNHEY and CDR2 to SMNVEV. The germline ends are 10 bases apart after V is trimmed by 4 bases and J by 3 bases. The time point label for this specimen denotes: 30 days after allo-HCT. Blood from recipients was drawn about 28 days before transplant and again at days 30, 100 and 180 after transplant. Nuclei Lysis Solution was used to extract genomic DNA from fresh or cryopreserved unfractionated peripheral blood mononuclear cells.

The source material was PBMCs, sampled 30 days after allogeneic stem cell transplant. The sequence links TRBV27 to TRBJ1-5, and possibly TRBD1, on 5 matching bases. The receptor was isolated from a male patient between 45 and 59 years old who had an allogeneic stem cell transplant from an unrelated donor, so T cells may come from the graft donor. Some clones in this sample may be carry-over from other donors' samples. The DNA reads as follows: TGTGCCAGCAGTTCTAGTGGGACCAATCAGCCCCAGCATTTT. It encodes CASSSSGTNQPQHF.